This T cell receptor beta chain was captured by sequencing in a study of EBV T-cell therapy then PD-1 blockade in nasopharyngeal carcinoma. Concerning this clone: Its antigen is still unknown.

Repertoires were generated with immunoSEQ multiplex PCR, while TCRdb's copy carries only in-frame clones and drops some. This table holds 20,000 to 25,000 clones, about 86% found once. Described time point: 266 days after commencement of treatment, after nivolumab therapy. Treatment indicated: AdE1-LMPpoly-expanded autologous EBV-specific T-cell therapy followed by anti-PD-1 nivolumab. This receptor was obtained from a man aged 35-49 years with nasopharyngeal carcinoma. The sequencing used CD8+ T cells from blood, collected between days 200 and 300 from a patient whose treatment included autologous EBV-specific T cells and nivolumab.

Here the CDR3 reads CSASSGVQYF. The CDR3 DNA is TGCAGTGCTAGTAGCGGTGTGCAGTACTTC. The V gene is TRBV20-1, the J gene TRBJ2-7, with D tentatively TRBD2 (6 bases). Germline-derived CDR1 and CDR2 are DFQATT and SNEGSKA (reference sequence). The CDR3 spans 10 residues. V was shortened by 3 bases and J by 9 bases, with 9 bases between the two germline ends.